This T cell receptor (beta chain) comes out of a study of monozygotic twins with inflammatory bowel disease. This CDR3 has 15 amino acids. Germline assignment: CDR1 SGHNT and CDR2 YENEEA. TCRdb reprocessed the 5' RACE reads and keeps a single row for each CDR3 protein, giving no DNA. Its table lists roughly 200,000 distinct CDR3 sequences. The source of this sequence is a human donor with ulcerative colitis or Crohn's disease, or a healthy co-twin of an affected twin (not recorded which). The sequencing input was blood. This chain links TRBV11-3 with TRBJ2-1; TCRdb's D call of TRBD1 is untestable without DNA. CDR3 residues: CASSLEQGGLNEQFF.